The 6 T cell receptor beta chains given below trace back to one sample, sequenced in a study of CD8 T cells in Susac syndrome. Random hexamers were used to reverse transcribe roughly 0.45 to 1 ug of RNA. TCRdb used MiXCR to reprocess the immunoSEQ multiplex PCR reads, holding one entry per CDR3 protein. The repertoire holds 250,000 to 300,000 distinct CDR3 sequences, approximately 90% seen once, with approximately 0.18% in the top ten. Specimen: CD8+ T cells from PBMCs. The receptors originated from a human donor with multiple sclerosis.

This chain links TRBV19 with TRBJ2-2; D tentatively fits TRBD1 or TRBD2 (5 bases each). Germline V gene sequence: CDR1 LNHDA, CDR2 SQIVND (reference sequence). The CDR3 length is 18 residues. The V gene lost 2 bases and the J gene lost 0 bases, with 16 bases spanning the gap. CDR3 nucleotide sequence: TGTGCCAGTAGTATATTCCTCCTGGGGGATACGAACACCGGGGAGCTGTTTTTT. It yields the protein CASSIFLLGDTNTGELFF.

V is TRBV3-1 and J is TRBJ2-1; D unresolved. Trimming removed 3 bases from V and 8 bases from J, with 8 bases in between. Germline CDR1 reads LGHDT; CDR2 reads YNNKEL (reference sequence). The CDR3 spans 12 residues. The CDR3 loop is CASSQLQDEQFF. The CDR3 DNA reads as TGTGCCAGCAGCCAGCTACAAGATGAGCAGTTCTTC.

The gene calls are TRBV30 and TRBJ1-5, with 9 positions matching TRBD1. Germline V gene data show CDR1 as GTSNPN and CDR2 as SVGIG (reference sequence). The CDR3 runs to 14 residues. V lost 3 bases, J lost 6 bases, and 6 bases stayed unmatched. CDR3 nucleotide sequence: TGTGCCTGGAGCTACAGGGGGCAGGGTCAGCCCCAGCATTTT. This gives the protein CAWSYRGQGQPQHF.

The chain is built from TRBV4-2 and TRBJ1-2; 7 bases agree with TRBD1. Germline CDR1 and CDR2: LGHNA and YNFKEQ. The CDR3 consists of 14 residues. The J segment lost 6 bases and the V segment lost 1 base, leaving 5 bases of the junction unmatched. CDR3 residues: CASSQVTGADGYTF. CDR3 nucleotide sequence: TGTGCCAGCAGCCAAGTAACAGGGGCGGATGGCTACACCTTC.

The chain has TRBV7-9 and TRBJ2-7; 8 bases align to TRBD2. Germline trimming cut 2 bases from V and 2 bases from J; bases unmatched to any gene: 5. The germline CDR1 and CDR2 sequences are SEHNR and FQNEAQ (reference sequence). This CDR3 is 15 amino acids long. CDR3 sequence: CASSLIGRGAYEQYF. CDR3 DNA sequence: TGTGCCAGCAGCTTAATCGGGCGGGGGGCCTACGAGCAGTACTTC.

Turning to this clonotype: The junction departs from the called germline gene at one end, perhaps through a read error. This chain connects TRBV7-9 to TRBJ2-7, with TRBD2 matching 7 bases. The germline gives CDR1 SEHNR, CDR2 FQNEAQ (reference sequence). CDR3 length equals 14 residues. CDR3 bases: TGTGCCAGCAGCTCCCGTTTAGTAGCGGGCATCTCGGACTTC. Translating gives CASSSRLVAGISDF. Based on the CDR3 plus reference TRBV7-9 and TRBJ2-7, the full variable domain is DTGVSQNPRHKITKRGQNVTFRCDPISEHNRLYWYRQTLGQGPEFLTYFQNEAQLEKSRLLSDRFSAERPKGSFSTLEIQRTEQGDSAMYLCASSSRLVAGISDFGPGTRLTVT.